The 11 T cell receptor beta chains presented below share a single source sample, sequenced in a study of T cell responses to AZD1222 COVID-19 vaccine. TCRdb's table, derived via immunoSEQ multiplex PCR, lists solely in-frame clones and lacks some. The data show 100,000 to 150,000 clones, 80% to 90% seen once. The starting material was peripheral blood, obtained on day 0 of AZD1222 vaccination. The source is an adult in good health.

The V and J genes are TRBV6-2 or TRBV6-3 and TRBJ2-7; tentatively, D is TRBD2 (5 bases). V was trimmed by 4 bases and J by 4 bases, leaving 14 bases between them. The CDR3 spans 14 residues. Germline loops: CDR1 MNHEY, CDR2 SVGEGT. This CDR3 is CASSSMGELYEQYF. DNA for the CDR3: TGTGCCAGCAGTTCCATGGGAGAGCTATACGAGCAGTACTTC.

This CDR3 reads CASSEGRTEQFF. DNA for the CDR3: TGCGCCAGCAGTGAGGGCCGAACTGAGCAGTTCTTC. The rearrangement joins TRBV10-2 to TRBJ2-1; no definite D call. With 2 bases removed from V and 9 bases from J, the gap between germline ends came to 8 bases. CDR1 WSHSY and CDR2 SAAADI come from the germline V gene. The CDR3 contains 12 residues.

This clone was seen a few times. This chain links TRBV29-1 with TRBJ1-2; possible D gene TRBD1, 6 bases. The length of the CDR3 is 15 residues. Trimming stripped 6 bases from V and 0 bases from J, with 17 bases between. Germline assignment: CDR1 SQVTM and CDR2 ANQGSEA. The CDR3 DNA sequence: TGCAGCGTATGGGGGGACACCCCAGCTAACTATGGCTACACCTTC. Translation: CSVWGDTPANYGYTF.

The chain links TRBV11-2 to TRBJ1-3; 10 nucleotides agree with TRBD1. Germline CDR1 reads SGHAT; CDR2 reads FQNNGV. The CDR3 contains 14 residues. The V segment lost 7 bases and the J segment 5 bases; nucleotides outside the gene matches: 5. This chain's CDR3 is CASTDRGLRNTIYF. DNA for the CDR3: TGTGCCAGCACAGACAGGGGGCTGAGAAACACCATATATTTT.

This sequence joins TRBV4-3 and TRBJ2-1, with TRBD1 matching 9 bases. The germline V gene has CDR1 LGHNA and CDR2 YSLEER. This CDR3 spans 15 amino acids. The trim removed 1 base at V and 5 bases at J, leaving 3 bases unmatched. Written as DNA, the CDR3 is TGCGCCAGCAGCCAAGCTGGACAGGGGAACAATGAGCAGTTCTTC. Protein sequence: CASSQAGQGNNEQFF.

This chain joins TRBV7-2 and TRBJ2-1, with TRBD2 matching over 10 bases. The V gene end was trimmed by 2 bases and the J gene end by 8 bases; junction bases not matched to a gene: 6. The germline V gene encodes CDR1 SGHTA and CDR2 FQGNSA. This CDR3 is 15 amino acids long. For the CDR3, the DNA is TGTGCCAGCAGCTTAAGCGGGGGGGCCGGCTATGAGCAGTTCTTC. It encodes CASSLSGGAGYEQFF.

The chain is built from TRBV6-2 or TRBV6-3 and TRBJ1-1; D is ambiguous. This CDR3 has 15 amino acids. V was pared by 4 bases and J by 10 bases, with 22 bases between. The V gene's germline CDR1 is MNHEY and CDR2 SVGEGT. The CDR3 loop reads CASSWSSGPGRGAFF. CDR3 nucleotide sequence: TGTGCCAGCAGTTGGAGCTCCGGGCCCGGAAGAGGAGCTTTCTTT.

CDR3 sequence (DNA): TGCGCCAGCAGCAGGGCGACTACGGGCTCTGAAGCTTTCTTT. Protein product: CASSRATTGSEAFF. V usage is TRBV5-1 and J usage is TRBJ1-1; D is uncertain. Germline CDR1 is SGHRS and CDR2 is YFSETQ. V was clipped by 4 bases and J by 6 bases, with 16 bases between them. CDR3 length: 14 amino acids. The full variable domain, rest sourced from reference TRBV5-1 and TRBJ1-1, is KAGVTQTPRYLIKTRGQQVTLSCSPISGHRSVSWYQQTPGQGLQFLFEYFSETQRNKGNFPGRFSGRQFSNSRSEMNVSTLELGDSALYLCASSRATTGSEAFFGQGTRLTVV.

This chain links TRBV10-1 with TRBJ2-7, with 9 nucleotides matching TRBD2. Germline values: CDR1 WNHNN, CDR2 SYGVQD (reference sequence). CDR3 length equals 15 residues. V gave up 0 bases and J gave up 4 bases; unmatched junction bases: 4. DNA for the CDR3: TGCGCCAGCAGTGAGTCGGCGGGAGGGAATTACGAGCAGTACTTC. Amino acid sequence: CASSESAGGNYEQYF.

The chain is built from TRBV7-9 and TRBJ1-1; 7 bases map to TRBD1. Germline-derived CDR1 and CDR2 are SEHNR and FQNEAQ (reference sequence). V shed 5 bases, J shed 4 bases, and the junction held 4 bases outside the gene matches. This CDR3 is 13 amino acids long. CDR3: CASSTTGPTEAFF. The DNA of the CDR3 is TGTGCCAGCAGCACGACAGGGCCCACTGAAGCTTTCTTT.

This clone appeared once. V gene TRBV27 combines with J gene TRBJ1-1, with D unclear. Germline lookup yields CDR1 MNHEY and CDR2 SMNVEV (reference sequence). V was trimmed by 3 bases and J by 6 bases, leaving 14 bases between them. This CDR3 is 14 amino acids long. CDR3: CASSLEQSYAEAFF. The CDR3, as DNA: TGTGCCAGCAGTTTGGAGCAGTCGTACGCTGAAGCTTTCTTT.